Each of the 21 T cell receptor beta chains below was sequenced from the same sample in a study of radiation and T cells in renal cell carcinoma. Time point here: baseline pretreatment blood. Sample treatment: 15 Gy SBRT to primary tumor, nephrectomy 4 weeks later. TCRdb keeps only in-frame clones here, not all; method: immunoSEQ multiplex PCR. The sample consists of 130,000 to 150,000 clones, approximately 90% of them appearing once. The sequencing here drew on blood, taken from a patient whose treatment included radiotherapy and nephrectomy. These TCRs come from a woman aged 50 to 60 with renal cell carcinoma.

The V call is TRBV7-2, the J call TRBJ2-5; 7 bases match TRBD2. Germline V CDR1 and CDR2: SGHTA, FQGNSA. The CDR3 contains 15 residues. Trimming removed 2 bases from V and 1 base from J; junction bases left unmatched: 4. The CDR3: CASSLKASGQETQYF. The CDR3 nucleotides read TGTGCCAGCAGCTTAAAGGCTAGCGGCCAAGAGACCCAGTACTTC. Full variable domain (missing parts from reference TRBV7-2 and TRBJ2-5): GAGVSQSPSNKVTEKGKDVELRCDPISGHTALYWYRQSLGQGLEFLIYFQGNSAPDKSGLPSDRFSAERTGGSVSTLTIQRTQQEDSAVYLCASSLKASGQETQYFGPGTRLLVL.

The rearrangement uses TRBV11-3 and TRBJ1-1, with no clear D. This CDR3 region has 16 residues. The V gene's germline CDR1 is SGHNT and CDR2 YENEEA. V shed 3 bases and J shed 3 bases, with 17 bases lying between them. As DNA, the CDR3 is TGTGCCAGCAGCTTTGGCCCCGTATCCGGGGACACTGAAGCTTTCTTT. Encoded protein: CASSFGPVSGDTEAFF.

In its sample, this clone was seen a few times. Different DNA sequences within this sample yield the same CDR3. The chain couples TRBV7-9 to TRBJ2-3, with unresolved D. CDR3 size: 12 residues. V was trimmed by 1 base and J by 2 bases, leaving 1 base between them. The V gene's germline CDR1 is SEHNR and CDR2 FQNEAQ (reference sequence). The CDR3 region has the DNA TGTGCCAGCAGCTTAGACACAGATACGCAGTATTTT. This gives the protein CASSLDTDTQYF.

This chain joins TRBV14 and TRBJ1-3; D not resolved. This CDR3 is built from 15 residues. The germline CDR1 and CDR2 sequences are SGHDN and FVKESK. The V end lost 2 bases, the J end lost 1 base, and 9 bases lay between the germline ends. The CDR3 nucleotides read TGTGCCAGCAGCCAACGATGGGGTTCTGGAAACACCATATATTTT. As protein: CASSQRWGSGNTIYF.

This clone was counted once. The rearrangement uses TRBV29-1 and TRBJ1-2; 10 nucleotides line up with TRBD1. The CDR3 is 14 residues long. Losses at the gene ends were 1 base for V and 3 bases for J; bases not matched to a gene: 2. Germline V gene data show CDR1 as SQVTM and CDR2 as ANQGSEA. CDR3 sequence: CSVEGQGADYGYTF. The DNA for the CDR3 is TGCAGCGTTGAAGGACAGGGGGCGGACTATGGCTACACCTTC.

The chain joins TRBV6-6 to TRBJ1-2; D not certain. This CDR3 is built from 13 residues. The germline V and J ends were trimmed by 2 bases and 6 bases, with 10 bases remaining between them. Germline V gene data show CDR1 as MNHNY and CDR2 as SVGAGI (reference sequence). This CDR3 reads CASSYEQRNGYTF. The DNA of the CDR3 is TGTGCCAGCAGTTACGAACAGCGCAATGGCTACACCTTC.

This chain uses TRBV7-2 with TRBJ1-1, with a possible D match to TRBD1 (6 bases). The V gene's germline CDR1 is SGHTA and CDR2 FQGNSA. The germline V and J ends were trimmed by 1 base and 10 bases, with 13 bases remaining between them. This CDR3 is 13 amino acids long. CDR3 in DNA: TGTGCCAGCAGCTTAGGGACGGCCAGGGGAGCTTTCTTT. Amino acids: CASSLGTARGAFF.

CDR3 sequence: CASSLETDTNQPQHF. The CDR3 DNA reads as TGTGCCAGCAGTTTAGAGACAGACACTAATCAGCCCCAGCATTTT. The genes are TRBV28 and TRBJ1-5, with a possible D match to TRBD1 (5 bases). Trimming removed 2 bases at V and 4 bases at J, with 12 bases between. Germline assignment: CDR1 MDHEN and CDR2 SYDVKM. The CDR3 contains 15 residues.

This rearrangement joins TRBV6-6 to TRBJ1-1; 9 bases agree with TRBD1. Losses at the gene ends were 4 bases for V and 4 bases for J; bases not matched to a gene: 4. The germline V gene encodes CDR1 MNHNY and CDR2 SVGAGI (reference sequence). The CDR3 has 14 amino acids. The CDR3, as DNA: TGTGCCAGCAGTTTACAGGGGGCGAGCACTGAAGCTTTCTTT. Translated, it gives CASSLQGASTEAFF.

The chain uses TRBV7-2 and TRBJ2-3; D not certain. The CDR3 covers 14 residues. Trimming cost V 4 bases and J 2 bases, with 10 bases left between them. CDR1 and CDR2 (germline): SGHTA, FQGNSA. CDR3 region: CASSSYTATDTQYF. In DNA form, the CDR3 reads TGTGCCAGCAGCTCATATACGGCCACAGATACGCAGTATTTT. The variable domain in full, completed from reference TRBV7-2 and TRBJ2-3, reads GAGVSQSPSNKVTEKGKDVELRCDPISGHTALYWYRQSLGQGLEFLIYFQGNSAPDKSGLPSDRFSAERTGGSVSTLTIQRTQQEDSAVYLCASSSYTATDTQYFGPGTRLTVL.

The chain couples TRBV19 to TRBJ2-2, with 8 bases that match TRBD1. V was clipped by 7 bases and J by 3 bases; unmatched bases: 4. CDR3 length equals 14 residues. Per germline, CDR1 LNHDA and CDR2 SQIVND (reference sequence). The CDR3 region has the DNA TGTGCCAGTAATGACAGGGGTTACACCGGGGAGCTGTTTTTT. Protein product: CASNDRGYTGELFF.

The rearrangement uses TRBV18 and TRBJ1-6, with 8 bases matching TRBD1. CDR3 length: 13 residues. V gave up 9 bases and J gave up 7 bases; unmatched junction bases: 5. Germline loops: CDR1 KGHSH, CDR2 LQKENI. CDR3 bases: TGTGCCAGTTCAGGGGGCGGAAATTCACCCCTCCACTTT. Translated: CASSGGGNSPLHF.

This chain links TRBV9 with TRBJ1-4, with TRBD1 matching 7 bases. V shed 2 bases and J 3 bases; nucleotides not matched to a gene: 7. Germline V gene sequence: CDR1 SGDLS, CDR2 YYNGEE. The CDR3 has 16 residues. This CDR3 is CASSVDDTGANEKLFF. The CDR3 bases are TGTGCCAGCAGCGTTGACGATACAGGGGCTAATGAAAAACTGTTTTTT.

V usage is TRBV6-1 and J usage is TRBJ2-5; D remains unclear. The last part of the DNA fits TRBJ2-7 better; the J call may be wrong. The V gene's germline CDR1 is MNHNS and CDR2 SASEGT. The CDR3 extends over 11 amino acids. The CDR3: CASSEYNEQYF. The CDR3 coding sequence is TGTGCCAGCAGTGAATACAACGAGCAGTACTTC.

The chain carries TRBV5-1 and TRBJ2-4, with 7 bases identical to TRBD1. The CDR3 runs to 14 residues. V dropped 4 bases and J dropped 4; count of bases not matched to a gene: 5. Germline assignment: CDR1 SGHRS and CDR2 YFSETQ. The CDR3 coding sequence is TGCGCCAGCAGCGCCGGGACAGCTAAAAACATTCAGTACTTC. Translation gives CASSAGTAKNIQYF.

The chain links TRBV4-1 to TRBJ1-4, with 9 bases fitting TRBD1. The CDR3 contains 15 residues. CDR1 is MGHRA, CDR2 YSYEKL, per germline. The ends lost 3 bases at V and 5 bases at J; junction bases unmatched: 4. The CDR3 is CASSHRDRDNEKLFF. DNA of the CDR3: TGCGCCAGCAGCCACCGGGACAGGGACAATGAAAAACTGTTTTTT.

The chain couples TRBV29-1 to TRBJ2-3; 8 nucleotides match TRBD2. The trim removed 4 bases at V and 1 base at J, leaving 4 bases unmatched. Germline V gene data show CDR1 as SQVTM and CDR2 as ANQGSEA. The CDR3 sequence is 14 residues long. The CDR3 protein is CSVVAGGRTDTQYF. The CDR3 coding sequence is TGCAGCGTTGTTGCGGGGGGCCGCACAGATACGCAGTATTTT.

This chain connects TRBV23-1 to TRBJ2-7; 11 positions agree with TRBD2. Being an ORF, TRBV23-1 has a function that is uncertain. This CDR3 contains 17 residues. V was pared by 4 bases and J by 2 bases, with 10 bases of the junction left unmatched. CDR3 in DNA: TGCGCCAGCAGTCGACCACTAGCGGGGGAGCCACCCTACGAGCAGTACTTC. This translates into CASSRPLAGEPPYEQYF.

This clone was observed a handful of times. This chain links TRBV9 with TRBJ1-2, with D uncertain. There are 14 residues in the CDR3. The V gene lost 3 bases and the J gene lost 3 bases, with 12 bases spanning the gap. Per the germline V gene, CDR1 is SGDLS and CDR2 is YYNGEE. The CDR3 loop is CASSEAGRDYGYTF. CDR3 coding DNA: TGTGCCAGCAGCGAGGCGGGGAGGGACTATGGCTACACCTTC.

This chain links TRBV6-5 with TRBJ1-1, with 7 bases aligning to TRBD1. Germline loops: CDR1 MNHEY, CDR2 SVGAGI. The CDR3 is made up of 14 amino acids. V trimming: 10 bases; J trimming: 1 base; junction bases outside the gene matches: 9. The CDR3 bases are TGTGCCATCCGGGACAGCTTCAAGAACACTGAAGCTTTCTTT. Protein product: CAIRDSFKNTEAFF.

This chain connects TRBV19 to TRBJ2-1, with TRBD1 identical over 8 bases. Germline V gene data show CDR1 as LNHDA and CDR2 as SQIVND (reference sequence). The CDR3 is 15 residues long. The V and J ends lost 2 bases and 2 bases, in that order; junction bases with no gene match: 2. The CDR3 bases are TGTGCCAGTAGTATAACGGGACAGGCCTACAATGAGCAGTTCTTC. This sequence encodes CASSITGQAYNEQFF.